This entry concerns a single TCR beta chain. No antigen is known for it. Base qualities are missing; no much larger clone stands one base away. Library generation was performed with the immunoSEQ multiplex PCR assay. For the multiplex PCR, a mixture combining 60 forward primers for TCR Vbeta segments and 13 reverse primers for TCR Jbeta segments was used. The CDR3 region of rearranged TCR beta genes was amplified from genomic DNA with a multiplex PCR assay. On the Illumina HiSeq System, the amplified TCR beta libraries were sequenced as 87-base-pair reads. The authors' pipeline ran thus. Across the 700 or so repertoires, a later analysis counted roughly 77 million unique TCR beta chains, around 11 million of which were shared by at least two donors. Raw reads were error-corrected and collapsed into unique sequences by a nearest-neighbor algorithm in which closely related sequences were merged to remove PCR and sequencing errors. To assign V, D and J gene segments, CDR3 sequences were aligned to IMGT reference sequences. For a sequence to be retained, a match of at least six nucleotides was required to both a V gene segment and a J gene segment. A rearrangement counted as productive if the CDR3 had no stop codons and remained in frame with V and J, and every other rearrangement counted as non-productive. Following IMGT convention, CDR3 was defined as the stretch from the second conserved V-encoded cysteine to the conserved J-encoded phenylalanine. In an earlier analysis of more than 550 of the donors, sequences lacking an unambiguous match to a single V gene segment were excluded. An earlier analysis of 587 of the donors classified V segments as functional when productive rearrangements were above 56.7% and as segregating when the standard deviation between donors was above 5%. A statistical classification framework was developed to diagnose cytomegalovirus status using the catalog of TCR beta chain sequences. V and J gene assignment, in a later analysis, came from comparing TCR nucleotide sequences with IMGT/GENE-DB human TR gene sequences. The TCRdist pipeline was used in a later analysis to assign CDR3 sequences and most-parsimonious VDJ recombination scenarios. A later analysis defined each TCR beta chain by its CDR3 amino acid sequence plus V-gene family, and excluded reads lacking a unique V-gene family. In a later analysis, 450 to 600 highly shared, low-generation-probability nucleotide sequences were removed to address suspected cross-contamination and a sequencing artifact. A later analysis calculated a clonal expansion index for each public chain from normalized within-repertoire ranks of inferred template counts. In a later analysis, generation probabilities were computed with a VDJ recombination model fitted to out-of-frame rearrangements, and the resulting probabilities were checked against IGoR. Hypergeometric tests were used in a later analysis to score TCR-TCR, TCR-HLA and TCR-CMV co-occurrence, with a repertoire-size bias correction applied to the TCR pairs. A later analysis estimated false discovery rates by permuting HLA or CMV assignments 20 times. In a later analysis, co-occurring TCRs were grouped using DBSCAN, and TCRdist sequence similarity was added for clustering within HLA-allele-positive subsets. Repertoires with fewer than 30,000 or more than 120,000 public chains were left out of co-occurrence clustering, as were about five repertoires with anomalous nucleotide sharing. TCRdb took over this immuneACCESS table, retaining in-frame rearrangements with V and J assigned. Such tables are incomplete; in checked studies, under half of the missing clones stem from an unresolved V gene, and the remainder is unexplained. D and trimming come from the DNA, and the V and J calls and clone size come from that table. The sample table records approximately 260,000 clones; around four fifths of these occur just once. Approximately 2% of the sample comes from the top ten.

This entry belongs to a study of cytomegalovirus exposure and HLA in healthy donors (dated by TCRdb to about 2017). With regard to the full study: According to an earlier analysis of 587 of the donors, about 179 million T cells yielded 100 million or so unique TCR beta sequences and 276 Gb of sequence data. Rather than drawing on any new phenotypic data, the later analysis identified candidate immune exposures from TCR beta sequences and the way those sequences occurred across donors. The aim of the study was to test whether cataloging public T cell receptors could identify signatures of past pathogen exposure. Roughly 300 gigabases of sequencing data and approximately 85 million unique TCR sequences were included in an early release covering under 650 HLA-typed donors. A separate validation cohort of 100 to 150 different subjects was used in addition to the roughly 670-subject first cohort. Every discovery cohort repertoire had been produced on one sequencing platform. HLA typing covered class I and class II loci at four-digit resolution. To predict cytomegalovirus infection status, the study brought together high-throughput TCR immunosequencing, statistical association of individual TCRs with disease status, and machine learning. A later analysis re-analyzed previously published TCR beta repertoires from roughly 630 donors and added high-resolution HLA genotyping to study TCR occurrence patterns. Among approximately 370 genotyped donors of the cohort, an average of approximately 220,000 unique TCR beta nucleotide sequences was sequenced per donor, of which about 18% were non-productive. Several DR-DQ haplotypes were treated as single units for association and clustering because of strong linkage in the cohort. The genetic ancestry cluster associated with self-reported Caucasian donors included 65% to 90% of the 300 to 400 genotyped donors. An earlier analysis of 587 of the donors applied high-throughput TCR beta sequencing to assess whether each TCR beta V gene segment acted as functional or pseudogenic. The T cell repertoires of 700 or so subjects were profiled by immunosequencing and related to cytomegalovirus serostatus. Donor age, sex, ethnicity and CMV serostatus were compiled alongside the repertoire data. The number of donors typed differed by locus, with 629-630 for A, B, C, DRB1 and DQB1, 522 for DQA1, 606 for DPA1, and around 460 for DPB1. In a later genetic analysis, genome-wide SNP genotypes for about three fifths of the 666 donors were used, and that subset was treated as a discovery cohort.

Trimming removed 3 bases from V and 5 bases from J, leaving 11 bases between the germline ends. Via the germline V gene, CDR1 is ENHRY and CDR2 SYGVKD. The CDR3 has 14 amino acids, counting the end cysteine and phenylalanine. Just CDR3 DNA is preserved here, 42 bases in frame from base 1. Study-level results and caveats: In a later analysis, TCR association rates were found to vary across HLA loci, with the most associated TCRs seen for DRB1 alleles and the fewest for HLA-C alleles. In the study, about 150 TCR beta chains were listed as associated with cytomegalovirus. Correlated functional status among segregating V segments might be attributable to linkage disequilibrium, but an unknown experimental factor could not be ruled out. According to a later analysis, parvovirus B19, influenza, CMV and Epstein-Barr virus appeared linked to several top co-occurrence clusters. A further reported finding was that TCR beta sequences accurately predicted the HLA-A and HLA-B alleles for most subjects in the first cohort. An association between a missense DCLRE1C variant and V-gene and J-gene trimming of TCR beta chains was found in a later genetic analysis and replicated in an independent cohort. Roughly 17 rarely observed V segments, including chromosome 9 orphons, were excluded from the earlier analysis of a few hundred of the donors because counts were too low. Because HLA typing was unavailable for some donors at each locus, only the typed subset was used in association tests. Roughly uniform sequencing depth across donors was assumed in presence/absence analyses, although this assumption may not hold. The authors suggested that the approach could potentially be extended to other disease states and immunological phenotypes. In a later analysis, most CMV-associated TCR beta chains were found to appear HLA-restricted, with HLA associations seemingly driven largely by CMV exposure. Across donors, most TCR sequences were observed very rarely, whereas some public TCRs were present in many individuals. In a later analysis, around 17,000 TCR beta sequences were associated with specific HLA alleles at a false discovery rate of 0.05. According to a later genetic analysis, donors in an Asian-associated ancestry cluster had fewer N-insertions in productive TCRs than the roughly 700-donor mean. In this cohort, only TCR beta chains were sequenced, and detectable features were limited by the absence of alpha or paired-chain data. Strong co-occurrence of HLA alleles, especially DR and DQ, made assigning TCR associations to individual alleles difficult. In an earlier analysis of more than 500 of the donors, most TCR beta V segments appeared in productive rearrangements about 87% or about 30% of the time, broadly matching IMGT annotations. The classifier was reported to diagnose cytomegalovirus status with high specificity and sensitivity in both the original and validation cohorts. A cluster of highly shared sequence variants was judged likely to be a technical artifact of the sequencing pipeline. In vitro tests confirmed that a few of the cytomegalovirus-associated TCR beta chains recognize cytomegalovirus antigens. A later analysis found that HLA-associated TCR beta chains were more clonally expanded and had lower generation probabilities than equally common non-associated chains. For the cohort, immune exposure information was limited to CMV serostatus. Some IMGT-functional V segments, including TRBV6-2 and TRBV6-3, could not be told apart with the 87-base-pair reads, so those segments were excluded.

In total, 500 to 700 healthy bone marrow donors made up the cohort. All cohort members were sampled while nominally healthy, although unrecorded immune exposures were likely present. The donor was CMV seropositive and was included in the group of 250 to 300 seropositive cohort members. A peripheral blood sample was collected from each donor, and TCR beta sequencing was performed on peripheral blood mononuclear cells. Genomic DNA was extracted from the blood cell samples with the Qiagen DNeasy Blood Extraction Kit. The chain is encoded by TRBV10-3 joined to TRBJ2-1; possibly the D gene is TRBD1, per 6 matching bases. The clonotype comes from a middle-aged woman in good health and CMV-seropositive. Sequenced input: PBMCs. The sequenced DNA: TGTGCCATCAGTGACGGAGAGGGGGACAATGAGCAGTTCTTC. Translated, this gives CAISDGEGDNEQFF.